This T cell receptor beta chain originates from a study of T cells in Graves' hyperthyroidism and ophthalmopathy. Whole-study results and caveats: Most thyroid clonotypes expanded above 0.001 were also detected in blood.

This clonotype was seen more than once but under ten times. Its specificity is unknown. The CDR3 covers 16 residues. J was trimmed by 4 bases and V by 3 bases; bases with no gene match: 12. The germline V gene has CDR1 SGDLS and CDR2 YYNGEE. With duration under 3 months, ophthalmopathy was active: Clinical Activity Score at least 3, NOSPECS at least 4. RNA transcripts gave rise to amplified TCR beta CDR3 regions. TCR CDR3 underwent first-round RT-PCR with the HTBI primer set. TCRdb called the multiplex PCR reads again in MiXCR, with one record for every CDR3 protein. The sample shows 500,000 to 650,000 distinct CDR3 sequences, around 13% of them seen only once.

The specimen was blood. The sequence was obtained from a woman aged 50 to 60 with Graves' ophthalmopathy. V is TRBV9 and J is TRBJ2-5, with 7 bases aligning to TRBD2. The CDR3 nucleotides read TGTGCCAGCAGCGAGGGGTCGGGAGGAGGAGGAGAGACCCAGTACTTC. It specifies CASSEGSGGGGETQYF.